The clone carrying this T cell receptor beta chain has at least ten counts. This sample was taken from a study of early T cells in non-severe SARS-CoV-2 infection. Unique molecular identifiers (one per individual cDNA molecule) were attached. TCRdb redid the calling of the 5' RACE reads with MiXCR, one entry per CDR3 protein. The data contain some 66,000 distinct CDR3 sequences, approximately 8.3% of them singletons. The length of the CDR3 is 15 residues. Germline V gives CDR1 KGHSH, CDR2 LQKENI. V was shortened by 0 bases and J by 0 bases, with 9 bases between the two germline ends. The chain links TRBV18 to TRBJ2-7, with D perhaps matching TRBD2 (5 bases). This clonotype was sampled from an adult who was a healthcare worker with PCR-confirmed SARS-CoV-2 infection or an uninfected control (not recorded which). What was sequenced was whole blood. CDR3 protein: CASSPPIGSSYEQYF. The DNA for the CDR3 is TGTGCCAGCTCACCACCTATAGGGAGCTCCTACGAGCAGTACTTC.